A single sample gave rise to the 4 T cell receptor beta chains below, sequenced in a study of vaccination and CD4 T cells after COVID-19. The study sequenced cultured CD4+ T cell DNA using the Oncomine TCR Beta short-read assay. TCRdb fed the PCR reads into MiXCR, producing one record per CDR3 protein. The repertoire holds some 10,000 distinct CDR3 sequences, with approximately 75% as singletons. What these receptors recognize is not known. Treatment: approximately 11-day PBMC culture with coronavirus spike peptide pools or control peptides (ViraFEST assay). Sequencing input: CD4+ T cells from blood, cultured in vitro. All receptors derive from a human donor who had recovered from COVID-19.

The genes are TRBV6-2 or TRBV6-3 and TRBJ2-1, with 9 bases matching TRBD2. Germline V lookup: CDR1 MNHEY, CDR2 SVGEGT. The junction had 5 bases not matched to a gene; V was cut back by 5 bases and J by 0 bases. CDR3 size: 16 residues. CDR3 bases: TGTGCCAGCAGTGACCCTAGCGGGATCTCCTACAATGAGCAGTTCTTC. Encoded protein: CASSDPSGISYNEQFF.

This clonotype was seen just once. The rearrangement joins TRBV24-1 to TRBJ1-5; D is perhaps TRBD1 (6 bases). The CDR3 has 15 residues. The V gene's germline CDR1 is KGHDR and CDR2 SFDVKD. V gave up 5 bases and J gave up 5 bases, with 15 bases separating them. The CDR3 region has the DNA TGTGCCACCAGTGGGGCCGGGGGGCGGGATCAGCCCCAGCATTTT. Residues: CATSGAGGRDQPQHF.

Within the sample, this clonotype is medium-sized (0.01 to 0.1%). The rearrangement joins TRBV11-1 to TRBJ1-6; D call uncertain. The CDR3 spans 14 residues. The germline V gene has CDR1 SGHAT and CDR2 FQDESV (reference sequence). Trimming cost V 5 bases and J 7 bases, with 12 bases left between them. CDR3 DNA sequence: TGTGCCAGCAGCCGCCGGGAGGCAAATTCACCCCTCCACTTT. This translates into CASSRREANSPLHF.

This clonotype was counted a single time. The V call is TRBV7-2, the J call TRBJ2-5; 8 bases agree with TRBD2. The V segment lost 4 bases and the J segment 5 bases; nucleotides outside the gene matches: 3. CDR3 length: 13 amino acids. Germline V gene lookup returns CDR1 SGHTA and CDR2 FQGNSA. CDR3 nucleotide sequence: TGTGCCAGCAGCTGGGGACTAGGGGAGACCCAGTACTTC. This gives the protein CASSWGLGETQYF.